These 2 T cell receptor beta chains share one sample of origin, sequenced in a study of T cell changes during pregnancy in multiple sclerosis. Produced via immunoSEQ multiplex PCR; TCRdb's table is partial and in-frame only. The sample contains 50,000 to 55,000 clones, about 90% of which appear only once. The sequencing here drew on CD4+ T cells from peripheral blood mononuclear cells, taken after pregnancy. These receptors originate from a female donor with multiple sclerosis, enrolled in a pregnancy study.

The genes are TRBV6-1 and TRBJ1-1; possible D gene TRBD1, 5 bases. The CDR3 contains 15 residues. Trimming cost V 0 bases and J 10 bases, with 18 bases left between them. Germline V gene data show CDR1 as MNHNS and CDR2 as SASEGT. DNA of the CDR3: TGTGCCAGCAGTGAAGCGGGGGGATTCCTAAAACTAGCTTTCTTT. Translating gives CASSEAGGFLKLAFF.

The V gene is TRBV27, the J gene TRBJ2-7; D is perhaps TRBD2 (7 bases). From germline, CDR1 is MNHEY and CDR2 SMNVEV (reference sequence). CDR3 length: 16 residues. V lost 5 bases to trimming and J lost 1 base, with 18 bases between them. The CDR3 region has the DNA TGTGCCAGCAGTCCCGGGGGGCGGTCGGGGTCCTACGAGCAGTACTTC. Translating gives CASSPGGRSGSYEQYF.